This T cell receptor beta chain was captured in a study of radiation and T cells in renal cell carcinoma (dated by TCRdb to between 2020 and 2021). Some background on the complete study: Samples came from a clinical trial, in which primary renal cell carcinomas received 15 Gy stereotactic body radiation therapy followed by nephrectomy 4 weeks later. A total of roughly 53 samples underwent TCR beta sequencing, made up of roughly 26 tumors and roughly 27 peripheral blood samples. In the approximately 57 samples combined, roughly 4.4 million unique CDR3 nucleotide sequences were found, encoding roughly 2,500,000 unique CDR3 amino acid sequences. Results the study describes overall, beyond this receptor: An increase in top tumor clonotypes in blood was observed from baseline to 2 weeks post-radiation, followed by contraction by 4 weeks, which was taken to suggest transient expansion of tumor-resident clones. The single-armed trial design could not address effects of radiation dose or scheduling on the TCR repertoire. Because no pretreatment tumor biopsies were available, whether clonotypes were present in the tumor at baseline could not be determined. Blood repertoire dynamics were not followed beyond 4 weeks after treatment.

The CDR3 measures 15 amino acids from cysteine to phenylalanine. Only the CDR3 DNA stays, 45 bases, in frame from base 1. CDR1 MGHRA and CDR2 YSYEKL were looked up in the germline V gene. V loses 4 bases at its end and J loses 2 bases; junction bases beyond the gene matches: 2. Following the manufacturer's recommendations, the immunoSEQ kit was used to generate TCR beta libraries from genomic DNA. Library preparation used a first multiplex PCR with proprietary primers, then a second PCR adding unique barcodes, with bead cleanups after each round. Each sample batch included a kit-provided positive control reaction and a negative control reaction. The final libraries were assessed on an Agilent 4200 TapeStation D1000 ScreenTape, pooled by volume, and quantified by qPCR. Sequencing was performed on an Illumina NextSeq500 using a MidOutput 150-cycle cartridge, with 156 Read1 cycles, 15 Index1 cycles, and the kit custom primers. The pooled library was loaded at about 1 pM, and approximately 20% PhiX control was spiked in. The authors' analysis ran thus. Vendor-processed data were analyzed in R, and a clonotype was defined as all T cells sharing the same CDR3 nucleotide sequence. In the clone abundance analyses, frequencies in each sample were normalized to that sample's 10,000 most abundant clones. Public T cell clones, which averaged fewer than five per sample, were removed prior to analysis. An abundance difference of at least 32-fold between compartments was the criterion for calling clonotypes tumor-enriched or baseline blood-enriched. A beta-binomial differential abundance model was applied to find clonotypes that expanded or contracted between blood time points. The Baroni-Urbani and Buser coefficient was used to measure tumor-blood repertoire similarity, and groups were compared with two-tailed Wilcoxon tests in R. In its TCRdb copy, this immuneACCESS table keeps in-frame sequences only and misses some clones. Where compared with another copy, unresolved V genes explain less than half of these, and the others have no known cause. The V and J calls and clone size come from that table; D and trimming were worked out from the DNA. The sample data list over 55,000 clones, and around 78% of these were observed just once. Of the sample, over 6% falls within the top ten clones.

The sample's time point label is to be understood as: blood 2 weeks post-SBRT. The label giving this sample's treatment or condition can be read as: 15 Gy SBRT to primary tumor, nephrectomy 4 weeks later. To follow tumor-enriched clonotypes, serial peripheral blood was collected from radiation-treated patients at baseline and at 2 weeks and 4 weeks after SBRT. Every patient's renal cell carcinoma showed clear cell pathology. The QIAamp DNA Blood Mini Kit (Qiagen) was used to prepare genomic DNA for TCR sequencing. The analyses included only samples that passed all quality control checks. On this clone: Its antigen is not yet known. The input lacks base qualities; no much larger clone sits a single base away.

The sample here was blood, taken from a patient whose treatment included radiotherapy and nephrectomy. This chain joins TRBV4-1 to TRBJ2-1; 10 middle bases align to TRBD2. The TCR was taken from a man aged 60 to 69 with renal cell carcinoma. The CDR3 in this case is CASSPTSGPYNEQFF. The DNA sequence follows: TGCGCCAGCAGCCCGACTAGCGGGCCCTACAATGAGCAGTTCTTC.